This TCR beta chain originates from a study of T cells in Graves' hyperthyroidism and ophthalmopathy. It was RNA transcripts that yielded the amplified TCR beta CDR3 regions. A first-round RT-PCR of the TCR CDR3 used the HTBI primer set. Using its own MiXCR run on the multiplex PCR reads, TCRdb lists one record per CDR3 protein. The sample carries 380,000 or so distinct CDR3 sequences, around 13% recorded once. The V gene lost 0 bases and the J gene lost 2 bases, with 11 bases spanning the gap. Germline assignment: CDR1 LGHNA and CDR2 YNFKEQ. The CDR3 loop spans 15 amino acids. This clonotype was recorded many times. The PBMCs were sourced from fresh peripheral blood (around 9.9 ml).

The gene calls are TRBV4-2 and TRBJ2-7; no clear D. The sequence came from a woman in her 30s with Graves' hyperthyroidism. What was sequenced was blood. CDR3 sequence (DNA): TGTGCCAGCAGCCAAGATACCCCAGGCCCCTACGAGCAGTACTTC. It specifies CASSQDTPGPYEQYF.